The 11 T cell receptor beta chains presented below share a single source sample, sequenced in a study of neurological immune-mediated disorders. One entry per CDR3 protein results from TCRdb running MiXCR on the 5' RACE reads. Among roughly 52,000 distinct CDR3 sequences listed, roughly 3.8% were seen once. The specimen was PBMCs. Receptor source: a man aged 55 to 70 with multiple sclerosis.

This clonotype was counted many times. V usage is TRBV27 and J usage is TRBJ1-2; unclear D gene. V lost 5 bases, J lost 8 bases, and 18 bases lay in between. Germline CDR1 reads MNHEY; CDR2 reads SMNVEV (reference sequence). This CDR3 has 14 amino acids. The CDR3 region is CASSPGRAREGYTF. The CDR3 DNA reads TGTGCCAGCAGTCCAGGACGGGCCCGGGAGGGCTACACCTTC.

This clonotype was observed many times. The rearrangement joins TRBV7-8 to TRBJ2-1, with a possible D match to TRBD2 (6 bases). This CDR3 has 21 residues. Germline V gene data show CDR1 as SGHVS and CDR2 as FQNEAQ. The V gene lost 4 bases and the J gene lost 0 bases, with 28 bases spanning the gap. DNA of the CDR3: TGTGCCAGCAGCTCTCCGGGGCCAGGGATGTCCGGACTAAGCTCCTACAATGAGCAGTTCTTC. It translates to CASSSPGPGMSGLSSYNEQFF.

Many counts were recorded for this clonotype. This clone may be a read error of a much larger clone one base away. This chain joins TRBV28 and TRBJ1-2; D is possibly TRBD1 (5 bases). This CDR3 region has 13 residues. Trimming took off 6 bases at V and 6 bases at J, with 14 bases between the two ends. Germline CDR1 is MDHEN and CDR2 is SYDVKM. The CDR3 protein is CASSQEGLNGYTF. CDR3 nucleotides: TGTGCCAGCAGCCAAGAGGGGCTCAATGGCTACACCTTC.

The sample holds many counts of this clonotype. The chain is built from TRBV12-3 or TRBV12-4 and TRBJ1-2; tentative D call: TRBD1 (6 bases). There are 13 residues in the CDR3. V was pared by 7 bases and J by 2 bases, with 11 bases between. The CDR3 DNA is TGTGCCAGCACCCTAGGGGGGAACTATGGCTACACCTTC. Its protein product is CASTLGGNYGYTF.

The rearrangement links TRBV5-1 to TRBJ1-2; D possibly corresponds to TRBD1 (5 bases). CDR3 length: 13 residues. Germline V gene data show CDR1 as SGHRS and CDR2 as YFSETQ. Deletions cut 5 bases from V and 3 bases from J, with 11 bases between. CDR3 region: CASSQDRHYGYTF. The DNA of the CDR3 is TGCGCCAGCAGTCAAGACAGACACTATGGCTACACCTTC.

Ten or more counts support this clonotype. V is TRBV24-1 and J is TRBJ1-2, with D maybe TRBD1 (5 bases). The CDR3 consists of 14 residues. Trimming pared 1 base from V and 6 bases from J, leaving 11 bases between. In germline, CDR1 is KGHDR, CDR2 SFDVKD. CDR3 nucleotides: TGTGCCACCAGTGATTTTAACGGGGGAGATGGCTACACCTTC. Translating it yields CATSDFNGGDGYTF.

This clonotype was counted at least ten times. As DNA, the CDR3 is TGTGCCAGCAGCTTAGACAGGGGGCTCTACGAGCAGTACTTC. It translates to CASSLDRGLYEQYF. V and J are TRBV7-6 and TRBJ2-7; 9 bases are a match to TRBD1. The CDR3 extends over 14 amino acids. Germline CDR1 is SGHVS and CDR2 is FNYEAQ. V trimming: 1 base; J trimming: 3 bases; junction bases outside the gene matches: 1.

This clonotype was observed at least ten times. The chain joins TRBV19 to TRBJ2-1; 9 positions agree with TRBD1. Trimming removed 10 bases from V and 3 bases from J; junction bases left unmatched: 10. Per the germline V gene, CDR1 is LNHDA and CDR2 is SQIVND (reference sequence). The CDR3 is made up of 15 amino acids. The CDR3 sequence is CANPGGQGYYNEQFF. The CDR3 DNA sequence: TGTGCCAATCCTGGGGGACAGGGCTACTACAATGAGCAGTTCTTC.

This clonotype was counted many times. The rearrangement links TRBV2 to TRBJ2-5; 9 bases align to TRBD1. The germline V gene encodes CDR1 SNHLY and CDR2 FYNNEI. The CDR3 runs 14 residues. V trimming: 4 bases; J trimming: 4 bases; junction bases outside the gene matches: 4. The CDR3 DNA is TGTGCCAGCAGTGGACAGGGGGTCGGAGAGACCCAGTACTTC. Protein: CASSGQGVGETQYF.

This clonotype was recorded many times. The rearrangement joins TRBV20-1 to TRBJ2-1; 7 bases fit TRBD2. V lost 3 bases to trimming and J lost 9 bases; unmatched junction nucleotides: 8. Germline-derived CDR1 and CDR2 are DFQATT and SNEGSKA (reference sequence). The CDR3 totals 13 residues. The DNA of the CDR3 is TGCAGTGCTAGTGGCGGGAGTGCTGCTGAGCAGTTCTTC. It yields the protein CSASGGSAAEQFF.

There are many counts of this clonotype. The chain carries TRBV24-1 and TRBJ1-1; unclear D gene. The V and J ends lost 7 bases and 1 base respectively, with 12 bases between them. CDR1 is KGHDR, CDR2 SFDVKD, per germline. This CDR3 has 14 residues. The DNA for the CDR3 is TGTGCCACCAGATCGGAGGGCGCGAACACTGAAGCTTTCTTT. This translates into CATRSEGANTEAFF.